This section outlines one T cell receptor beta chain sequence together with its context. Its matching antigen is unknown. The CDR3 runs 13 residues. The V gene lost 0 bases and the J gene lost 2 bases, with 5 bases spanning the gap. Germline V CDR1 and CDR2: MGHRA, YSYEKL. The data are from a study of OX40 agonist ivuxolimab in advanced cancers. General study results and limits: The CD4+ and CD8+ T cells in the blood had expanded clonally by week 6 at 0.1 to 3.0 mg/kg.

Some clones are missing from TCRdb's copy, which holds only in-frame ones; the method was immunoSEQ multiplex PCR. Of about 68,000 clones in the sample, over 75% were seen once. The investigators sampled blood at baseline, at cycle 4 day 1, and at cycle 7 day 1. This receptor was identified in an adult with an advanced solid tumor such as melanoma, head and neck, liver or kidney cancer. V is TRBV4-1 and J is TRBJ2-7, with D unclear. This sample comprised CD4+ or CD8+ T cells sorted from blood, obtained in a trial of the OX40 agonist ivuxolimab. The CDR3 loop reads CASSQERAYEQYF. The CDR3 region has the DNA TGCGCCAGCAGCCAAGAAAGGGCCTACGAGCAGTACTTC.